This T cell receptor beta chain is drawn from a study of blood T cell repertoires in COVID-19. V lost 3 bases and J lost 7; bases outside the gene matches: 7. This CDR3 is built from 15 residues. CDR1 GTSNPN and CDR2 SVGIG come from the germline V gene (reference sequence). Original handling: Counts of nucleated cells, estimated from reference gene primer amplification, were obtained. Measured with immunoSEQ multiplex PCR; TCRdb has only the in-frame clones, and not every one. The DNA was the basis for D and trimming; V, J and clone size are from that table. Seen here are approximately 150,000 clones, around 85% observed once, and the top ten hold less than 6.5%.

Sequencing input: peripheral blood. This clonotype was sampled from a human donor in a cohort sampled during active COVID-19. The gene calls are TRBV30 and TRBJ2-7; 15 bases fit TRBD2. CDR3 sequence: CAWRGLAGGGREQYF. CDR3 coding DNA: TGTGCCTGGAGGGGACTAGCGGGAGGAGGGCGGGAGCAGTACTTC.